This passage covers 7 T cell receptor beta chains from one sample sequenced in a study of regulatory T cells in long-lasting Graves disease. With iRepertoire HTBI primers and Arm-PCR of CDR3 regions, TCR beta libraries were built. TCRdb reprocessed the multiplex PCR reads with MiXCR, giving one entry per CDR3 protein. The repertoire consists of 450,000 to 700,000 distinct CDR3 sequences, with roughly 14% occurring once and the leading ten covering roughly a tenth. Described time point: newly diagnosed GD, antithyroid drugs for less than 3 months. Construction of the TCR library relied on RNA isolated from PBMCs. This sample was also put to use in a study of T cells in Graves' hyperthyroidism and ophthalmopathy.

The sequencing used peripheral blood mononuclear cells (PBMCs), collected at new diagnosis, from a patient treated with antithyroid drugs. The receptors shown here come from a man aged 30 to 39 with Graves disease.

This clonotype came up many times. V usage is TRBV12-3 or TRBV12-4 and J usage is TRBJ2-5; 9 nucleotides line up with TRBD1. Losses at the gene ends were 5 bases for V and 2 bases for J; bases not matched to a gene: 3. CDR3 length equals 14 residues. DNA for the CDR3: TGTGCCAGCAGTGGACAGGGGAGGCAAGAGACCCAGTACTTC. Protein sequence: CASSGQGRQETQYF.

The V and J genes are TRBV5-6 and TRBJ2-5; D gene ambiguous. The V gene lost 1 base and the J gene lost 1 base, with 5 bases spanning the gap. This CDR3 is 13 amino acids long. Germline V gives CDR1 SGHDT, CDR2 YYEEEE. The CDR3 protein is CASSLFFQETQYF. The CDR3 DNA follows: TGTGCCAGCAGCTTGTTCTTCCAAGAGACCCAGTACTTC.

The chain employs TRBV6-4 and TRBJ2-1; 12 bases align to TRBD2. V lost 0 bases, J lost 6 bases, and 3 bases stayed unmatched. The CDR3 is 16 amino acids. The germline V gene encodes CDR1 MRHNA and CDR2 SNTAGT. The CDR3 region is CASSDSPSGGGNEQFF. The CDR3 bases are TGTGCCAGCAGTGACTCGCCTAGCGGGGGGGGCAATGAGCAGTTCTTC.

This clonotype was seen at least ten times. The chain employs TRBV7-9 and TRBJ2-7; no clear D. V lost 5 bases and J 3 bases, leaving 17 bases between the germline ends. In germline, CDR1 is SEHNR, CDR2 FQNEAQ (reference sequence). This CDR3 has 15 residues. The CDR3 sequence: CASSRIQPLDYEQYF. The CDR3 DNA is TGTGCCAGCAGCCGGATACAGCCCCTTGACTACGAGCAGTACTTC. The entire variable domain, with the rest obtained from reference TRBV7-9 and TRBJ2-7, is as follows: DTGVSQNPRHKITKRGQNVTFRCDPISEHNRLYWYRQTLGQGPEFLTYFQNEAQLEKSRLLSDRFSAERPKGSFSTLEIQRTEQGDSAMYLCASSRIQPLDYEQYFGPGTRLTVT.

The gene calls are TRBV5-1 and TRBJ2-5; TRBD1 is a possible D gene (6 bases). The CDR3 has 15 amino acids. Deletions cut 1 base from V and 2 bases from J, with 12 bases between. CDR1 is SGHRS and CDR2 is YFSETQ in the germline V gene. CDR3 nucleotides: TGCGCCAGCAGCTTGCCACGAACAGGGCAAGAGACCCAGTACTTC. Its translation is CASSLPRTGQETQYF.

The sample holds a few counts of this clonotype. V and J are TRBV7-9 and TRBJ1-3, with unresolved D. CDR1 SEHNR and CDR2 FQNEAQ come from the germline V gene (reference sequence). The length of the CDR3 is 14 residues. With 0 bases removed from V and 0 bases from J, the gap between germline ends came to 3 bases. CDR3 sequence reads: CASSLADSGNTIYF. The CDR3 region has the DNA TGTGCCAGCAGCTTAGCAGACTCTGGAAACACCATATATTTT.

Ten or more counts support this clonotype. The V call is TRBV28, the J call TRBJ2-5; the match to TRBD2 covers 7 bases. Unmatched junction bases numbered 3, after V lost 6 bases and J lost 2 bases. The CDR3 has 13 residues. The germline CDR1 and CDR2 sequences are MDHEN and SYDVKM. Here the CDR3 DNA reads TGTGCCAGCAGGGGAGGGTGGCAAGAGACCCAGTACTTC. This sequence encodes CASRGGWQETQYF. Together with reference TRBV28 and TRBJ2-5, the CDR3 gives the full variable domain: DVKVTQSSRYLVKRTGEKVFLECVQDMDHENMFWYRQDPGLGLRLIYFSYDVKMKEKGDIPEGYSVSREKKERFSLILESASTNQTSMYLCASRGGWQETQYFGPGTRLLVL.